This section outlines one T cell receptor (beta chain) sequence together with its context. No antigen is known for it. The entry originates in a study of Ad26.COV2.S vaccination and SARS-CoV-2 variants. Study in general: The study gave Ad26.COV2.S intramuscularly, once or twice 56 days apart.

Study-wide findings and caveats: Spike-specific TCR breadth in vaccine recipients exceeded that seen in placebo recipients.

Assay used: immunoSEQ multiplex PCR; TCRdb lists only in-frame clones, some missing. The sample holds 290,000 or so clones, 87% seen once. Germline CDR1 SNHLY, CDR2 FYNNEI. V gave up 2 bases and J gave up 8 bases, with 6 bases separating them. CDR3 length: 12 amino acids. The sample's treatment: around 19 received Ad26.COV2.S at low or high dose, single or two shots; 5 received placebo; per-sample allocation not given. Material that was analyzed had been drawn on day 63 after the first vaccine or placebo injection. An 18-55-year-old adult in Boston served as donor. Sample: peripheral blood, taken in a trial of Ad26.COV2.S vaccine versus placebo. The chain joins TRBV2 to TRBJ1-4; D remains ambiguous. The receptor was derived from a person aged 18 to 65 who received the Ad26.COV2.S COVID-19 vaccine or a placebo. CDR3 nucleotide sequence: TGTGCCAGCAGTGAAATAGGGGAAAAACTGTTTTTT. As protein: CASSEIGEKLFF.